This TCR beta chain was sequenced in a study of CD8+ T cells in alopecia areata. The study's findings and limits: TCR sharing was clearer in mice than between patients, perhaps partly owing to patient HLA diversity. Clonality exceeded that of normal scalp in lesional scalp, most notably in alopecia totalis/universalis.

Treatment of the sample: oral pan-JAK inhibitor, 5-10 mg twice daily. Lesional scalp punch biopsies and peripheral blood were collected from alopecia areata patients. CD4+ and CD8+ T cells were sorted from PBMCs stained for CD3, CD4 and CD8. Remarks on this clone: The antigen is unknown.

Sequencing relied on a cDNA template that was reverse transcribed from extracted RNA. TCRdb keeps only in-frame clones here, not all; method: immunoSEQ multiplex PCR. Among about 210,000 clones listed, 64% were seen once. Germline V gene data show CDR1 as SQVTM and CDR2 as ANQGSEA. V trimming: 7 bases; J trimming: 0 bases; junction bases outside the gene matches: 13. The CDR3 has 16 amino acids. This receptor was identified in a human donor with alopecia areata. The input for sequencing was CD4+ T cells sorted from blood, taken at week 4, from a patient treated with tofacitinib. The genes are TRBV29-1 and TRBJ2-3; 7 nucleotides agree with TRBD1. CDR3 loop: CSAWARRGQSTDTQYF. The CDR3 DNA sequence: TGCAGCGCCTGGGCCCGTCGGGGACAGAGCACAGATACGCAGTATTTT.